A single T cell receptor (beta chain) is shown here with its context. Its antigen has not been determined. No much larger clone is present one base from it, and per-base qualities are unavailable. Systemically healthy Caucasian individuals from Russia, approximately 39 in total and aged about 6 to 90 years, were included as donors. Approximately 10 milliliters of peripheral blood were collected from each donor into EDTA-treated Vacutainer tubes. Ficoll-Paque density-gradient centrifugation was used to isolate PBMCs, with at least 6.5 million per sample. Total RNA, at least 6 micrograms per sample, was extracted from PBMCs with Trizol reagent. For every donor, flow cytometry on a PBMC aliquot measured the percentage of naive CD45RAhigh/CD27high T cells. This sample is drawn from a study of blood T cells in healthy people across ages (dated by TCRdb to about 2015). General notes on the study: Template switching captured roughly one uniquely barcoded TCR beta cDNA molecule per two T cells in model experiments. Using the same blood draw, the study looked at two additional independent replicas of 1 million unique cDNA reads for two donors, one aged 18 to 29 and the other aged 80 or older. To avoid experimental bias, donors of different ages were spread randomly across the sequencing lanes. Using deep sequencing normalized with unique cDNA molecular identifiers, the study measured how TCR beta repertoire diversity changes with age. Donors were grouped into four age groups: young (average approximately 16 years), middle-aged (around 39), aged (around 60) and long-lived (about 82). Paper-wide results and their limitations: Total diversity estimates from one million sequenced T cells were considered lower bounds and underestimates. The percentage of naive T cells measured by flow cytometry correlated strongly with observed TCR beta diversity. The CMV infection status of donors was not known, potentially confounding age-related changes in expanded clonotypes. Compared with the aged group, more naive CD4+ T cells, fewer expanded clones and increased TCR diversity were shown by the long-lived group, suggesting age selection. Since profiling was done on bulk unsorted PBMCs, naive and antigen-experienced compartments could not be conclusively compared. As age increased, observed TCR beta diversity per million T cells dropped in a roughly linear way, and a significant reduction was already evident by age about 40.

In the germline V gene, CDR1 corresponds to SGHRS and CDR2 to YFSETQ. The CDR3 spans 15 residues, from the cysteine through the phenylalanine. Solely the CDR3 DNA is kept, with 45 bases framed from the first base. The V and J ends are trimmed by 1 base and 4 bases, leaving 11 bases between them. Libraries came from 5' RACE. Sequencing instrument: Illumina HiSeq 2500. A second roughly 6 to 12 cycle PCR used a sample-barcoded 5' primer and a J-beta primer mix. Each TCR beta cDNA molecule received a unique molecular identifier from a template-switch 5' adaptor carrying 12 random nucleotides. Each sample yielded at least 2.5 million CDR3-containing paired-end reads. First-strand cDNA synthesis was performed from all RNA using the Mint cDNA synthesis kit, with priming by a TRBC-specific oligonucleotide. After uracil-DNA glycosylase treatment, a first 18-cycle PCR used universal primers M1SS and BC2_uni_R on all cDNA. Concerning the study's data processing: Each sample was normalized by randomly selecting 1 million high-quality reads, each carrying a distinct molecular identifier. Reads sharing molecular identifiers were discarded rather than binned into consensus sequences. CDR3 identification, clonotype clustering and error correction used MiTCR with a Q25 quality threshold and the strictest error-elimination algorithm. A nonparametric unseen species model with Euler transformation was used to estimate lower-bound total TCR beta diversity. TCRdb redid the processing of the public reads, applying fastp at Q25 and MiXCR, and retained in-frame beta chains. CDR3 protein sequences are deduplicated, and each keeps its most common genes and DNA. The V and J calls and clone size come from TCRdb's table, not from the authors' own analysis. The sample data list more than 650,000 distinct CDR3 sequences, and about 55% of these were observed just once. The top ten hold about two fifths of the sample.

The receptor's source is an elderly man in good health. This chain is built from TRBV5-1 and TRBJ2-2; tentative D gene TRBD2, with 6 bases matching. Material for sequencing was blood. The nucleotides are TGCGCCAGCAGCTTGCCCTCACTAGCCACCGGGGAGCTGTTTTTT. Protein translation: CASSLPSLATGELFF.